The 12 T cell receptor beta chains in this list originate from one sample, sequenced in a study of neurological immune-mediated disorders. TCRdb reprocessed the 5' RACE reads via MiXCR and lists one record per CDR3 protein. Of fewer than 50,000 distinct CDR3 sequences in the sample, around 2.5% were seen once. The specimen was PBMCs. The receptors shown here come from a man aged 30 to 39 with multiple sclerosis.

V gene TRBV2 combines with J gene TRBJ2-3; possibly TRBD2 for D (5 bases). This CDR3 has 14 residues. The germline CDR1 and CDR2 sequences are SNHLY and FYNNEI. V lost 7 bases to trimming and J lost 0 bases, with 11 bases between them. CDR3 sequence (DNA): TGTGCCAGCACTGGCGGGCCTAGCACAGATACGCAGTATTTT. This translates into CASTGGPSTDTQYF.

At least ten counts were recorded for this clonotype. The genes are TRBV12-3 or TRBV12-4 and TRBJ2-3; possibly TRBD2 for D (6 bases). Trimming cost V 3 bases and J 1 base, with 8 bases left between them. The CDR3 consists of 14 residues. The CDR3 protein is CASSFGEGTDTQYF. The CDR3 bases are TGTGCCAGCAGTTTCGGGGAGGGCACAGATACGCAGTATTTT.

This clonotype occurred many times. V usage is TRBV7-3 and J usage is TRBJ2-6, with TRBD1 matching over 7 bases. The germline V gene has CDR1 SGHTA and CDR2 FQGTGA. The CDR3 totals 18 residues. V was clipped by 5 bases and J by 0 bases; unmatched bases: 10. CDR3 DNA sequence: TGTGCCAGCAGCCAAACAGGGGTCTTAGTCTCTGGGGCCAACGTCCTGACTTTC. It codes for CASSQTGVLVSGANVLTF.

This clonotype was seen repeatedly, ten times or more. DNA of the CDR3: TGTGCCAGCAGCTTGGTCGCGGGACACTCATCCACTGAAGCTTTCTTT. It yields the protein CASSLVAGHSSTEAFF. The genes are TRBV5-5 and TRBJ1-1; possibly TRBD1 for D (6 bases). V was clipped by 0 bases and J by 4 bases, with 16 bases between them. Germline V CDR1 and CDR2: SGHKS, YYEKEE (reference sequence). The length of the CDR3 is 16 residues.

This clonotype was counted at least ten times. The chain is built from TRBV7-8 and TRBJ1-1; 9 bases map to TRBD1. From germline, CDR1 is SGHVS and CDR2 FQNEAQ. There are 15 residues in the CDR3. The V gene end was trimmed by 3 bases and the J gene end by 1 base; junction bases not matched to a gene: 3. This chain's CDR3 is CASSFLGQGNTEAFF. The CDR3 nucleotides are TGTGCCAGCAGCTTCCTGGGACAGGGGAACACTGAAGCTTTCTTT.

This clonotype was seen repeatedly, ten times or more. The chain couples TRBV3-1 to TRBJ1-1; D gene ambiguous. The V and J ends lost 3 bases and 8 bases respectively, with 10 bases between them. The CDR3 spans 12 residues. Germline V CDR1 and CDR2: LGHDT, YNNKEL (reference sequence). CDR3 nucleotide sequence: TGTGCCAGCAGCCACGGTTCGACAGAAGCTTTCTTT. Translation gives CASSHGSTEAFF.

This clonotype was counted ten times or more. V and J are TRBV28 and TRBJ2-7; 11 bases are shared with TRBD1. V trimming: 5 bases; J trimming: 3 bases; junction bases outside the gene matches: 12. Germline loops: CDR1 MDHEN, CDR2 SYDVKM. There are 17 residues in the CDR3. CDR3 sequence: CASSAGQGVLYLYEQYF. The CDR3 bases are TGTGCCAGCAGTGCGGGACAGGGGGTACTCTACCTCTACGAGCAGTACTTC.

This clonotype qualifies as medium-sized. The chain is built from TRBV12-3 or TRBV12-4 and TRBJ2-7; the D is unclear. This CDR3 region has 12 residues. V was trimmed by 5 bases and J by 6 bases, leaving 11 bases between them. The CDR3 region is CASSHGSSEQYF. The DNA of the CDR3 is TGTGCCAGCAGTCATGGCTCTTCCGAGCAGTACTTC.

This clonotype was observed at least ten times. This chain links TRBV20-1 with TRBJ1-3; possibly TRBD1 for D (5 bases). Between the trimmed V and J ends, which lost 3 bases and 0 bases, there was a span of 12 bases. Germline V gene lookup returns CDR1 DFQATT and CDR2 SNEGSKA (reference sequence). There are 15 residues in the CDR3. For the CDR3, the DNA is TGCAGTGCTAGTCGGGGCGCGGGCTCTGGAAACACCATATATTTT. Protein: CSASRGAGSGNTIYF.

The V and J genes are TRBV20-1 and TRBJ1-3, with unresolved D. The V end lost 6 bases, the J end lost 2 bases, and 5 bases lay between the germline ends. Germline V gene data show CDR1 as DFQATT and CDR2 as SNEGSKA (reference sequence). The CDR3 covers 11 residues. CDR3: CSATTGNTIYF. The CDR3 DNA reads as TGCAGTGCCACAACTGGAAACACCATATATTTT.

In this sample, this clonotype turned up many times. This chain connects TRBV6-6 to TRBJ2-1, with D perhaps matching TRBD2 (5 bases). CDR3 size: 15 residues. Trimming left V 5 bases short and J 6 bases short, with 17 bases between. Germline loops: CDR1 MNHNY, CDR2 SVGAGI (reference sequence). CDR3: CASSPRRRTFNEQFF. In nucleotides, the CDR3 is TGTGCCAGCAGTCCTCGGCGGAGGACCTTCAATGAGCAGTTCTTC.

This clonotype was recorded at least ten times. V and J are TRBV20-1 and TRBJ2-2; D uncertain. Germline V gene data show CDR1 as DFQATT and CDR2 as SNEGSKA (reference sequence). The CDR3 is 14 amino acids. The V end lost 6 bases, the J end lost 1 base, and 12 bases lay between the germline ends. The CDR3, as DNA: TGCAGTGCCCCGAAGGCCGGGAACACCGGGGAGCTGTTTTTT. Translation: CSAPKAGNTGELFF.